One sample yielded the 24 T cell receptor beta chains listed below, sequenced in a study of blood T cell repertoires in COVID-19. Sequenced by immunoSEQ multiplex PCR; TCRdb stores in-frame clones only, minus some. The sample has over 50,000 clones; 78% are singletons. The sample taken for sequencing was peripheral blood. These receptor sequences come from a human donor with active or convalescent COVID-19. The donor label of this sample is uncertain.

The rearrangement links TRBV19 to TRBJ1-1; a weak D match, TRBD1 (5 bases). Germline-derived CDR1 and CDR2 are LNHDA and SQIVND (reference sequence). Trimming cost V 4 bases and J 2 bases, with 8 bases left between them. There are 13 residues in the CDR3. DNA of the CDR3: TGTGCCAGTAGTAAGACAGAAAACACTGAAGCTTTCTTT. This encodes CASSKTENTEAFF.

The rearrangement uses TRBV5-3 and TRBJ2-1; no definite D call. TRBV5-3 is designated an ORF whose function remains uncertain. CDR3 length: 16 residues. The V end lost 4 bases, the J end lost 3 bases, and 17 bases lay between the germline ends. CDR3 protein: CARSPLWRLVYNEQFF. CDR3 DNA sequence: TGTGCCAGAAGCCCCCTCTGGCGGCTCGTCTACAATGAGCAGTTCTTC.

The chain carries TRBV19 and TRBJ1-1; 7 bases fit TRBD1. This CDR3 is 14 amino acids long. The V segment lost 0 bases and the J segment 8 bases; nucleotides outside the gene matches: 6. The germline gives CDR1 LNHDA, CDR2 SQIVND (reference sequence). The CDR3 sequence is CASSIDWTGREAFF. The CDR3 region has the DNA TGTGCCAGTAGTATAGATTGGACAGGACGGGAAGCTTTCTTT.

CDR3 loop: CASSLGVAENIQYF. The CDR3 DNA sequence: TGTGCCAGCAGCTTAGGGGTAGCGGAAAACATTCAGTACTTC. The J gene is TRBJ2-4, the V gene TRBV7-2; tentative D call: TRBD2 (6 bases). Trimming took 1 base from V and 5 from J, leaving 9 bases between them. CDR1 SGHTA and CDR2 FQGNSA come from the germline V gene. The CDR3 has 14 residues.

The chain is built from TRBV6-1 and TRBJ1-6; D remains ambiguous. This CDR3 has 16 amino acids. The ends were cut back, 1 base at V and 6 bases at J, with 13 bases in the middle. Germline V gene lookup returns CDR1 MNHNS and CDR2 SASEGT. The CDR3 coding sequence is TGTGCCAGCAGTGAAGATGAGCGGGTTGGTAATTCACCCCTCCACTTT. Protein sequence: CASSEDERVGNSPLHF.

This clone appeared a few times. The chain couples TRBV25-1 to TRBJ1-1, with D unclear. Germline V gene lookup returns CDR1 MGHDK and CDR2 SYGVNS. V lost 1 base and J lost 10, with 13 bases in between. CDR3 size: 13 residues. The CDR3 loop reads CASSESGRSGAFF. The CDR3 coding sequence is TGTGCCAGCAGTGAATCGGGGAGAAGTGGAGCTTTCTTT.

The chain has TRBV7-8 and TRBJ2-7; 8 bases fit TRBD2. Germline loops: CDR1 SGHVS, CDR2 FQNEAQ. With 7 bases clipped from V and 1 base from J, the junction kept 9 bases outside the gene matches. The CDR3 has 15 amino acids. The CDR3 sequence: CASTRGGGGSYEQYF. CDR3 DNA: TGTGCCAGCACCCGGGGGGGAGGAGGTTCCTACGAGCAGTACTTC.

This chain joins TRBV9 and TRBJ1-2; the match to TRBD1 covers 10 bases. Trimming at V came to 3 bases and at J to 5 bases, leaving 10 bases not matched to a gene. Germline loops: CDR1 SGDLS, CDR2 YYNGEE. CDR3 length: 16 amino acids. This CDR3 reads CASSAPDRGHRYGYTF. In DNA, the CDR3 is TGTGCCAGCAGCGCCCCCGACAGGGGGCATCGGTATGGCTACACCTTC.

The chain joins TRBV5-4 to TRBJ2-3, with 10 bases aligning to TRBD2. Germline values: CDR1 SGHNT, CDR2 YYREEE (reference sequence). This CDR3 comprises 16 residues. Trimming cost V 0 bases and J 4 bases; bases outside gene matches: 5. The CDR3 spells CASSLALAGGADTQYF. As DNA, the CDR3 is TGTGCCAGCAGCTTGGCCTTAGCGGGAGGAGCAGATACGCAGTATTTT.

The chain combines TRBV18 with TRBJ1-6; tentative D call: TRBD1 (6 bases). V lost 3 bases to trimming and J lost 3 bases, with 12 bases between them. There are 16 residues in the CDR3. CDR1 is KGHSH and CDR2 is LQKENI in the germline V gene. DNA for the CDR3: TGTGCCAGCTCACCGTCTCAGGGGCACTATAATTCACCCCTCCACTTT. It yields the protein CASSPSQGHYNSPLHF.

This chain links TRBV25-1 with TRBJ1-4, with 9 bases aligning to TRBD1. Trimming at V came to 4 bases and at J to 3 bases, leaving 12 bases not matched to a gene. Germline lookup yields CDR1 MGHDK and CDR2 SYGVNS. The CDR3 runs 18 residues. The DNA of the CDR3 is TGTGCCAGCAGTGGGCTTAATCCGGGACAGGGCGCTAATGAAAAACTGTTTTTT. Protein sequence: CASSGLNPGQGANEKLFF.

The rearrangement joins TRBV7-3 to TRBJ2-3; 14 bases map to TRBD2. With 5 bases clipped from V and 4 bases from J, the junction kept 11 bases outside the gene matches. CDR1 and CDR2 (germline): SGHTA, FQGTGA. The length of the CDR3 is 18 residues. The CDR3 sequence: CASSPRLAGGPSADTQYF. CDR3 nucleotide sequence: TGTGCCAGCAGCCCACGACTAGCGGGAGGGCCATCCGCAGATACGCAGTATTTT. The full variable domain, rest sourced from reference TRBV7-3 and TRBJ2-3, is GAGVSQTPSNKVTEKGKYVELRCDPISGHTALYWYRQSLGQGPEFLIYFQGTGAADDSGLPNDRFFAVRPEGSVSTLKIQRTERGDSAVYLCASSPRLAGGPSADTQYFGPGTRLTVL.

This clone has more than one count but fewer than ten. For the CDR3, the DNA is TGTGCCTGGAGTTCCGAGGCTTACGAGCAGTACTTC. As protein: CAWSSEAYEQYF. The V gene is TRBV30, the J gene TRBJ2-7; D is ambiguous. The CDR3 spans 12 residues. Trimming took 2 bases from V and 4 from J, leaving 9 bases between them. Germline V gives CDR1 GTSNPN, CDR2 SVGIG (reference sequence).

This sequence joins TRBV28 and TRBJ2-3; D is ambiguous. The V end lost 4 bases, the J end lost 11 bases, and 10 bases lay between the germline ends. Germline assignment: CDR1 MDHEN and CDR2 SYDVKM. CDR3 length: 11 amino acids. Here the CDR3 DNA reads TGTGCCAGCAGTTCTCCTGACTGGCAGTATTTT. It specifies CASSSPDWQYF.

This chain joins TRBV5-1 and TRBJ2-5; 9 bases match TRBD2. This CDR3 comprises 16 residues. V shed 1 base, J shed 2 bases, and the junction held 6 bases outside the gene matches. From germline, CDR1 is SGHRS and CDR2 YFSETQ. The CDR3 here is CASSLPSGRTQETQYF. The DNA of the CDR3 is TGCGCCAGCAGCTTGCCAAGCGGGAGGACACAAGAGACCCAGTACTTC.

V is TRBV5-4 and J is TRBJ2-7, with 15 nucleotides matching TRBD2. The CDR3 runs to 16 residues. The V segment lost 4 bases and the J segment 4 bases; nucleotides outside the gene matches: 6. The germline V gene encodes CDR1 SGHNT and CDR2 YYREEE (reference sequence). The CDR3, as DNA: TGTGCCAGCAGCACCCCCGGGACTAGCGGGAGGTACGAGCAGTACTTC. Its protein product is CASSTPGTSGRYEQYF.

In nucleotides, the CDR3 is TGTGCCAGTAGTATAGTAGGGGACACTGAAGCTTTCTTT. As protein: CASSIVGDTEAFF. The chain links TRBV19 to TRBJ1-1; D possibly corresponds to TRBD1 (5 bases). V was trimmed by 1 base and J by 3 bases, leaving 6 bases between them. The germline V gene encodes CDR1 LNHDA and CDR2 SQIVND (reference sequence). CDR3 length equals 13 residues.

The genes are TRBV7-9 and TRBJ1-5, with unresolved D. Per the germline V gene, CDR1 is SEHNR and CDR2 is FQNEAQ (reference sequence). V lost 3 bases, J lost 7 bases, and 10 bases lay in between. CDR3 size: 13 residues. The CDR3 DNA follows: TGTGCCAGCAGCTTTGGAGGCGGGCAGCCCCAGCATTTT. Translating gives CASSFGGGQPQHF.

In this sample, this clone turned up once. The J gene is TRBJ1-3, the V gene TRBV6-5, with D perhaps TRBD1 (5 bases). Germline V CDR1 and CDR2: MNHEY, SVGAGI. V lost 10 bases and J lost 8, with 15 bases in between. This CDR3 comprises 12 residues. This CDR3 is CATSDRGYTIYF. The DNA for the CDR3 is TGTGCCACCTCTGATAGGGGCTACACCATATATTTT.

V and J are TRBV25-1 and TRBJ1-2, with TRBD1 identical over 7 bases. This CDR3 comprises 14 residues. Germline values: CDR1 MGHDK, CDR2 SYGVNS. V lost 8 bases and J lost 2; bases outside the gene matches: 8. Here the CDR3 reads CASFRTGLNYGYTF. The CDR3 region has the DNA TGTGCCAGCTTCCGGACAGGTCTCAACTATGGCTACACCTTC.

The gene calls are TRBV7-8 and TRBJ2-3; a weak D match, TRBD2 (6 bases). In germline, CDR1 is SGHVS, CDR2 FQNEAQ. V dropped 5 bases and J dropped 2 bases, with 14 bases sitting between them. The CDR3 totals 15 residues. The CDR3: CASSTQGTLTDTQYF. CDR3 nucleotide sequence: TGTGCCAGCAGCACACAAGGGACTCTCACAGATACGCAGTATTTT.

This chain joins TRBV6-1 and TRBJ1-2; D is unresolved. CDR1 is MNHNS, CDR2 SASEGT, per germline. Trimming stripped 3 bases from V and 2 bases from J, with 10 bases between. This CDR3 is built from 14 residues. The CDR3 here is CASSEPGSNYGYTF. For the CDR3, the DNA is TGTGCCAGCAGTGAGCCGGGGTCGAACTATGGCTACACCTTC.

This clone turned up a few times. At the DNA level, this CDR3 is encoded by other sequences in the same sample as well. This rearrangement joins TRBV9 to TRBJ2-1; tentative D call: TRBD2 (6 bases). This CDR3 is 16 amino acids long. The V gene lost 0 bases and the J gene lost 1 base, with 11 bases spanning the gap. Germline CDR1 SGDLS, CDR2 YYNGEE. This CDR3 is CASSVEGRGSYNEQFF. DNA of the CDR3: TGTGCCAGCAGCGTAGAAGGGCGGGGATCCTACAATGAGCAGTTCTTC.

The chain recombines TRBV5-4 with TRBJ1-6; perhaps TRBD1 as D (5 bases). V was shortened by 2 bases and J by 9 bases, with 12 bases between the two germline ends. The germline gives CDR1 SGHNT, CDR2 YYREEE (reference sequence). The CDR3 is made up of 14 amino acids. The CDR3 DNA follows: TGTGCCAGCAGCTTCCAGGGCATCCGTTCACCCCTCCACTTT. Encoded protein: CASSFQGIRSPLHF.